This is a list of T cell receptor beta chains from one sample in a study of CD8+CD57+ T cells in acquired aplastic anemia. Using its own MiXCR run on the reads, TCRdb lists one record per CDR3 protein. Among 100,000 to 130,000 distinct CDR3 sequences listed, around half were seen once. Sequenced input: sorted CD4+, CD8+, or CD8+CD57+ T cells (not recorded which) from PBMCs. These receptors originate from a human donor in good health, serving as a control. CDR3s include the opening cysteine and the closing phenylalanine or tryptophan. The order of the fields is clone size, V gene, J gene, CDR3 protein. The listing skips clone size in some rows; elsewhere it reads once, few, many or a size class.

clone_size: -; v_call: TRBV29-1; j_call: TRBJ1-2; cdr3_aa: CSADGYYGYTF
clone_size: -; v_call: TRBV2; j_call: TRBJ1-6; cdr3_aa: CASSEYTGRNSPLHF
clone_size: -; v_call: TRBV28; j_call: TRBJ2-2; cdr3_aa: CASSFGGRDTGELFF
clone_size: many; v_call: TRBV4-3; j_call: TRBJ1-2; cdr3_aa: CASSQGTEGPDGYTF
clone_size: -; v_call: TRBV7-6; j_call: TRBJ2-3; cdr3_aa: CASSLDASGSSTDTQYF
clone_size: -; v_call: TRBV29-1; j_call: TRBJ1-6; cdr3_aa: CSVGDGPNSPLHF
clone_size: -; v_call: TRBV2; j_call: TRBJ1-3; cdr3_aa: CASSEKRWSSGNTIYF
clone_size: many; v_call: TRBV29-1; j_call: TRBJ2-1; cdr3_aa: CSVCTVSSYNEQFF
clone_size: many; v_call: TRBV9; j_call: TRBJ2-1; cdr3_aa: CASSVVGLADNEQFF
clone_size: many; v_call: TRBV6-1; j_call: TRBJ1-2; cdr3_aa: CASTREGAGGYTF
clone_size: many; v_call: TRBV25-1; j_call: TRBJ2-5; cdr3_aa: CASSERGTAQTQYF
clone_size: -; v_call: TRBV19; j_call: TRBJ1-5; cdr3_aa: CAGSVVNQPRRF
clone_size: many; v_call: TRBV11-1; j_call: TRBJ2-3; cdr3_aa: CASSPGGRGGADTQYF
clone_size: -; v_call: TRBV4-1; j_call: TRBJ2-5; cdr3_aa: CASSQVVGDKKETQYF
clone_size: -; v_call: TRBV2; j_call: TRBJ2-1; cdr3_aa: CASSTTGQGSTKFF
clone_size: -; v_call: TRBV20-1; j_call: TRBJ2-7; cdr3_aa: CSTRTGAYEQYF
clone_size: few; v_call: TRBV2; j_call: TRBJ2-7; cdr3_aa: CASTQGQGRYEQYF
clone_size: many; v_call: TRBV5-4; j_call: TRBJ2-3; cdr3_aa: CASSLEPQVRADSTDTQYF
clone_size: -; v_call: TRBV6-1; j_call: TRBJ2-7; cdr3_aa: CASADSSYEQYF
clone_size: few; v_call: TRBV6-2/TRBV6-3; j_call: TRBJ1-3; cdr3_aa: CASSYDVPRRIGNTIYF
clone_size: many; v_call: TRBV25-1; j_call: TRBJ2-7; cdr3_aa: CASSSPGQGGYEQYF
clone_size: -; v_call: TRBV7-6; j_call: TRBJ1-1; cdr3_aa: CASGYEINTEAFF
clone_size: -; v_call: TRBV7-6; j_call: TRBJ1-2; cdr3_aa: CASSSSLQGAYGYTF
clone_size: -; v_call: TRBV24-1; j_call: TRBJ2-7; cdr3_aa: CAISTGQKTGEQYF
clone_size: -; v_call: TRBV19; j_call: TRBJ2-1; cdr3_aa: CASSGLAGLNNEQFF
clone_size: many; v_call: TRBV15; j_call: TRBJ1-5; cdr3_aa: CATSPIQYSNQPQHF
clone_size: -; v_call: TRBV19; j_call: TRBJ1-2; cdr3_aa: CASSNYGRYGYTF
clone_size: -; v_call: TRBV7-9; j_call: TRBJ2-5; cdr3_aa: CASSPQGWEETQYF
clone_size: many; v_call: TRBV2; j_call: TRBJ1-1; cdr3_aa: CATGGRALMNTEAFF
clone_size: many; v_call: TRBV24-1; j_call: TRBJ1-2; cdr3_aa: CATSDLGGGHGYTF
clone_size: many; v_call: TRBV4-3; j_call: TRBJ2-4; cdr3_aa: CASSQGDGRGAQYF
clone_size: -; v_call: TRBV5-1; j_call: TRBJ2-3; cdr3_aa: CASSFRHGDTQYF
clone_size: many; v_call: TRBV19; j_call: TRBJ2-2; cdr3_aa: CAGRGGAGELFF
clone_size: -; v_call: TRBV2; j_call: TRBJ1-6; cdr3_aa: CASRAGVDSPLHF
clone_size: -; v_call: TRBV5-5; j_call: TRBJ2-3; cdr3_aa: CASSLRGGAATQYF
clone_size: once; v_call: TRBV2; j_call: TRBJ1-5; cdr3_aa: CASRLGSSNQPQHF
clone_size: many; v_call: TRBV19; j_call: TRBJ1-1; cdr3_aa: CASRGGSGNTEAFF
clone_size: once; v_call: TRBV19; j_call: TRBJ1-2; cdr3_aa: CASSRGRDLGDGYTF
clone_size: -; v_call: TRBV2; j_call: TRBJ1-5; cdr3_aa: CASRGSAYSNQPQHF
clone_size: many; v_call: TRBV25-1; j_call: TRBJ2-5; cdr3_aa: CASSGGGIQETQYF
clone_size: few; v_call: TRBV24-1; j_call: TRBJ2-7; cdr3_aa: CATSPAAVYEQYF
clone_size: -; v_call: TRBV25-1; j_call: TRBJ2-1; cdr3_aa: CASSEGPGNLAF
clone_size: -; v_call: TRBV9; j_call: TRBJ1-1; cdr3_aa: CASSVNYRNVDAFF
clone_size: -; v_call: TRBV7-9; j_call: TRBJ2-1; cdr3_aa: CASSNGLAGQQFF
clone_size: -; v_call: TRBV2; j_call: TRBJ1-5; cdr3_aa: CASRTGTPANQPQHF
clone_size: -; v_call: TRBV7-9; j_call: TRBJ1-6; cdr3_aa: CASSPGTGINSPLHF
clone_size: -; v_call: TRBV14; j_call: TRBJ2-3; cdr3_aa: CASSQDLTDTQYF
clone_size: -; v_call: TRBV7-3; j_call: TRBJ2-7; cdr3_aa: CASSLTGGGAYEQYF
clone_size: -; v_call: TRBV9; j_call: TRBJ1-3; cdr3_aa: CASSVERAGNAIHF
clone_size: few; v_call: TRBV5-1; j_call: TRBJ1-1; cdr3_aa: CASSLPRGQGTEAFF
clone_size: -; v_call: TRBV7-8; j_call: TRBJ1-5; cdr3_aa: CASSLRGIQPQHF
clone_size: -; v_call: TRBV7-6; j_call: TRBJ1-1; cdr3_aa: CASSPGHLNTEAFF
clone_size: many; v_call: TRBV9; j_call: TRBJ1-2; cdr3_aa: CASSPRTDYGYTF
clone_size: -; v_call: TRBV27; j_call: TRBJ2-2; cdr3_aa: CASSKPGGTNTGELFF
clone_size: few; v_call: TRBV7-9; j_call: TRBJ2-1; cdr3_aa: CASSRPGEQFF